This is a list of T cell receptor beta chains from one sample in a study of blood T cell repertoires in COVID-19. Assay: immunoSEQ multiplex PCR; the TCRdb copy retains only in-frame clones and omits some. The table shows approximately 500,000 clones, with 89% occurring only once. The sequenced sample was peripheral blood. The receptors come from a man aged 18 to 35 with COVID-19, enrolled during active disease. Both conserved end residues are part of each CDR3. D genes are given only for firm matches. Size values are once, few and many counts, or a class for expanded clones, and some rows have none.

clone size	J gene	D gene	V gene	CDR3 protein	CDR3 DNA
few	TRBJ2-7	NA	TRBV30	CAWTTGSSYEQYF	TGTGCCTGGACGACGGGGAGCTCCTACGAGCAGTACTTC
NA	TRBJ1-6	TRBD1	TRBV11-2	CASSPRTGSNNSPLHF	TGTGCCAGCAGCCCCCGGACAGGGTCGAATAATTCACCCCTCCACTTT
NA	TRBJ1-5	TRBD1	TRBV5-1	CASSLEGQLNQPQHF	TGCGCCAGCAGCTTGGAGGGACAGCTCAATCAGCCCCAGCATTTT
once	TRBJ1-1	NA	TRBV11-2	CASSSPGLNTEAFF	TGTGCCAGCAGCTCTCCAGGCTTGAACACTGAAGCTTTCTTT
NA	TRBJ2-6	NA	TRBV3-1/TRBV3-2	CASSQDQPRALFSGANVLTF	TGTGCCAGCAGCCAAGATCAACCCAGGGCCCTTTTCTCTGGGGCCAACGTCCTGACTTTC
NA	TRBJ1-6	NA	TRBV7-6	CASSETFPGNSPLHF	TGTGCCAGCAGCGAGACTTTCCCCGGGAATTCACCCCTCCACTTT
NA	TRBJ1-1	NA	TRBV6-1	CASSEAYMRSAFF	TGTGCCAGCAGTGAAGCTTACATGCGGTCTGCTTTCTTT
once	TRBJ1-2	TRBD1	TRBV27	CASSLSFGQGAGYTF	TGTGCCAGCAGTTTATCATTTGGACAGGGGGCAGGCTACACCTTC
NA	TRBJ2-3	TRBD2	TRBV9	CASSVYSSGSASDTQYF	TGTGCCAGCAGCGTATATTCTAGCGGGAGTGCGTCAGATACGCAGTATTTT
few	TRBJ2-7	TRBD2	TRBV6-2/TRBV6-3	CASSATSGAYEQYF	TGTGCCAGCAGTGCGACTAGCGGAGCCTACGAGCAGTACTTC
NA	TRBJ1-2	TRBD1	TRBV23-1	CASSPTGQGNGYTF	TGCGCCAGCAGTCCTACGGGACAGGGGAATGGCTACACCTTC
NA	TRBJ2-7	TRBD1	TRBV19	CASSSRWDRGREQYF	TGTGCCAGTAGCTCGAGATGGGACAGGGGGCGAGAGCAGTACTTC
NA	TRBJ2-1	TRBD2	TRBV15	CATSPGGAGEWDEQFF	TGTGCCACCAGCCCCGGAGGAGCGGGAGAATGGGATGAGCAGTTCTTC
NA	TRBJ2-3	NA	TRBV13	CASSLRGRGPGVYTQYF	TGTGCCAGCAGCCTCCGGGGGCGGGGGCCGGGGGTGTATACGCAGTATTTT
NA	TRBJ2-3	NA	TRBV6-6	CASKEGGGRQAQYF	TGTGCCAGCAAGGAGGGGGGGGGCCGTCAGGCGCAGTATTTT
NA	TRBJ2-7	NA	TRBV29-1	CSVELLTRSGSYEQYF	TGCAGCGTTGAATTACTAACCCGCTCTGGCTCCTACGAGCAGTACTTC
NA	TRBJ1-1	NA	TRBV11-2	CASSPRDSTEAFF	TGTGCCAGCAGCCCGCGGGACTCCACTGAAGCTTTCTTT
NA	TRBJ2-5	TRBD2	TRBV24-1	CATRTSGNQETQYF	TGTGCCACCAGGACTAGCGGGAACCAAGAGACCCAGTACTTC